Sequencing of this TCR beta chain was carried out in a study of blood T cells in healthy people across ages. A word on this clonotype: What it binds is not known.

Total RNA amounts of at least 5 micrograms were extracted per sample. General observations from the study: Higher diversity and more naive CD4+ cells were features of long-lived donors, compared to aged donors. Among T cells, TCR beta diversity per million cells dropped roughly linearly as age rose.

Losses at the gene ends were 5 bases for V and 1 base for J; bases not matched to a gene: 14. Germline CDR1 and CDR2: SGHTA and FQGNSA. The CDR3 loop spans 17 amino acids. Sample-barcoded 5' priming and a J-beta primer mix drove a second PCR of about 6 to 12 cycles. From the 5' RACE reads, TCRdb called clonotypes with MiXCR, one entry per CDR3 protein. The sample contains 700,000 or so distinct CDR3 sequences, roughly 41% of which appear only once. This chain links TRBV7-2 with TRBJ2-7, with 7 nucleotides matching TRBD1. Sequencing was performed on blood. The TCR sequence derives from a man older than 75 in good health. In DNA form, the CDR3 reads TGTGCCAGCAGCCCCTCCCTGGCAGGGGACAGATCCTACGAGCAGTACTTC. This translates into CASSPSLAGDRSYEQYF. Looking up the rest from reference TRBV7-2 and TRBJ2-7 gives the full variable domain: GAGVSQSPSNKVTEKGKDVELRCDPISGHTALYWYRQSLGQGLEFLIYFQGNSAPDKSGLPSDRFSAERTGGSVSTLTIQRTQQEDSAVYLCASSPSLAGDRSYEQYFGPGTRLTVT.